Listed below are T cell receptor beta chains from one sample, sequenced in a study of CD8 T cells in ankylosing spondylitis. Via MiXCR, TCRdb re-called the 5' RACE reads, giving one row per CDR3 protein. The sample lists about 200,000 distinct CDR3 sequences, roughly 13% occurring once. The sample consisted of blood, either unsorted or a sorted T cell fraction (not recorded which). These receptors were taken from a male donor with ankylosing spondylitis or in good health (not recorded which). The conserved cysteine and the conserved F or W are not part of the CDR3 here.

v_gene,CDR3aa
TRBV5-1,ASSLEAGAPNSGNTIY
TRBV20-1,SASTGMNTEAF
TRBV7-8,ASSYLAGAYNEQF
TRBV4-1,ASSPGLAGEGETQY
TRBV5-1,ASSLFPGDLPREETQY
TRBV5-5,ASSLSWGRNEQF
TRBV20-1,SARSGGRADNEQF
TRBV29-1,SVVGVSSYEQY
TRBV7-9,ASSSWEGPSYEQY
TRBV4-1,ASSQDVVAGENQY
TRBV12-3/TRBV12-4,ASSMEGHPNTGELF
TRBV5-6,ASSRGRIETQY
TRBV7-6,ASSLVGGGMTEAF
TRBV12-3/TRBV12-4,ASGGASSVNEQF
TRBV29-1,SVEDGRLRSNEQF
TRBV21-1,ASSKAWGTGAPLSYEQY
TRBV5-1,ASSLDRGSSGNTIY
TRBV12-3/TRBV12-4,ASSLAETQY
TRBV27,ASSVSRVIQGNTIY
TRBV4-1,ASSQVVDQPQH
TRBV9,ASSVVGEQGTQY
TRBV5-1,ASSLGTSGRYEQY
TRBV7-2,ASTLSGVLNYGYT
TRBV3-1,ASNRLGGADTQY
TRBV4-1,ASSQEPGAHNEQF
TRBV27,ASRVPGAYEQY
TRBV7-9,ASRNRGRNTEAF
TRBV10-2,ASSPGEPFYNEQF
TRBV20-1,CARDFLAGAHNEQF
TRBV5-1,ASSLGLAGVEDTQY
TRBV27,ASSSAGTGVIGYT
TRBV6-1,ASSDFTDTQY
TRBV5-6,ASKGTSPYNEQF
TRBV5-5,ASSFPGGNTEAF
TRBV7-9,ASSKDGPYEQY
TRBV5-1,ASSLVGSSSYEQY
TRBV10-3,AIRTETYNEQF
TRBV6-5,ASRADQETQY